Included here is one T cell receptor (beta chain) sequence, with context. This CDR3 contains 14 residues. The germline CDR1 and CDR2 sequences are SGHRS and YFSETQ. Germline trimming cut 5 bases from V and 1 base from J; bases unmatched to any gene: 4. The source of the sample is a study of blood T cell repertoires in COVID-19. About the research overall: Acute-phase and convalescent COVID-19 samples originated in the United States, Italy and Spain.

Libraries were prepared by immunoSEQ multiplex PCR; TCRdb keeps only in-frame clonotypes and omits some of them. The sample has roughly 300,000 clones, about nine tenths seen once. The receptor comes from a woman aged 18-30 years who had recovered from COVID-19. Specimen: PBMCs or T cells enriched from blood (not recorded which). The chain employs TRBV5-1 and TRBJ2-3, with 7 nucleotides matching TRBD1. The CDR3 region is CASRDRDGTDTQYF. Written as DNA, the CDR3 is TGCGCCAGCAGAGACAGGGACGGCACAGATACGCAGTATTTT.